Below, 11 T cell receptor beta chains from the same sample are listed, as sequenced in a study of response to subunit inactivated influenza vaccine. TCRdb itself ran the RT-PCR reads through MiXCR, one entry per CDR3 protein. This table holds 590,000 or so distinct CDR3 sequences, 14% found once. The sequencing here drew on PBMCs from blood, taken 14 to 15 days before vaccination. Receptors were obtained from a man over 45 who received an inactivated influenza vaccine.

Only a few counts were recorded for this clonotype. The chain uses TRBV20-1 and TRBJ2-3; 10 bases are a match to TRBD1. Germline lookup yields CDR1 DFQATT and CDR2 SNEGSKA (reference sequence). The CDR3 has 12 residues. V lost 6 bases, J lost 9 bases, and 6 bases stayed unmatched. The CDR3 spells CSAQSDRGTQYF. DNA of the CDR3: TGCAGTGCGCAATCGGACAGGGGGACGCAGTATTTT.

This clonotype has at least ten counts. The chain uses TRBV5-5 and TRBJ2-1; 7 bases map to TRBD1. The CDR3 contains 15 residues. V gave up 4 bases and J gave up 8 bases; unmatched junction bases: 12. The germline V gene encodes CDR1 SGHKS and CDR2 YYEKEE (reference sequence). DNA of the CDR3: TGTGCCAGCAGCGGAATGGGGACAGTCGCCCATGAGCAGTTCTTC. This translates into CASSGMGTVAHEQFF.

CDR3 protein: CASSLGQGWQHGYTF. The CDR3 nucleotides read TGCGCCAGCAGCTTGGGACAGGGATGGCAACATGGCTACACCTTC. V and J are TRBV5-1 and TRBJ1-2; 7 bases line up with TRBD1. J was trimmed by 6 bases and V by 0 bases; bases with no gene match: 8. The CDR3 totals 15 residues. Germline assignment: CDR1 SGHRS and CDR2 YFSETQ.

In its sample, this clonotype was seen many times. This chain connects TRBV5-1 to TRBJ2-4, with TRBD1 as a possible D gene (5 bases). The CDR3 sequence is 16 residues long. Germline-derived CDR1 and CDR2 are SGHRS and YFSETQ. Between the trimmed V and J ends, which lost 0 bases and 0 bases, there was a span of 10 bases. In nucleotides, the CDR3 is TGCGCCAGCAGCTTGGGACAGATTCTAGCCAAAAACATTCAGTACTTC. Amino acid sequence: CASSLGQILAKNIQYF.

The V and J genes are TRBV12-3 or TRBV12-4 and TRBJ2-5; D call uncertain. The V end was cut by 3 bases, the J end by 4 bases, with 9 bases between. There are 13 residues in the CDR3. CDR3 sequence reads: CASSFLPGETQYF. The CDR3 bases are TGTGCCAGCAGTTTTTTGCCGGGAGAGACCCAGTACTTC.

V gene TRBV5-1 combines with J gene TRBJ1-1; D gene ambiguous. The V end lost 0 bases, the J end lost 1 base, and 7 bases lay between the germline ends. The CDR3 loop spans 14 amino acids. The germline gives CDR1 SGHRS, CDR2 YFSETQ. The CDR3 sequence: CASSLVLPNTEAFF. As DNA, the CDR3 is TGCGCCAGCAGCTTGGTTCTCCCGAACACTGAAGCTTTCTTT.

This clonotype was seen ten or more times. V usage is TRBV5-1 and J usage is TRBJ1-4, with TRBD1 identical over 8 bases. V was clipped by 4 bases and J by 7 bases; unmatched bases: 6. Germline CDR1 is SGHRS and CDR2 is YFSETQ. The CDR3 is 14 amino acids. The CDR3 DNA reads as TGCGCCAGCAGCCCGGGACAGGTCGGTGAAAAACTGTTTTTT. Its protein is CASSPGQVGEKLFF.

The sample holds many counts of this clonotype. The chain uses TRBV12-3 or TRBV12-4 and TRBJ2-1; weak D call: TRBD1 (6 bases). The CDR3 totals 14 residues. V shed 7 bases and J shed 7 bases, with 17 bases lying between them. The CDR3 loop reads CASTKDSLGNEQFF. DNA of the CDR3: TGTGCCAGCACCAAGGACAGTCTAGGGAATGAGCAGTTCTTC.

This clonotype was detected once. The chain recombines TRBV6-2 or TRBV6-3 with TRBJ1-4, with 9 nucleotides matching TRBD1. This CDR3 comprises 14 residues. Germline V CDR1 and CDR2: MNHEY, SVGEGT. V lost 5 bases and J lost 10; bases outside the gene matches: 8. The CDR3 protein is CASSKEDRGGKLFF. The CDR3 coding sequence is TGTGCCAGCAGTAAGGAGGACAGGGGAGGAAAACTGTTTTTT.

In its sample, this clonotype was seen many times. The DNA of the CDR3 is TGCAGTGCTGGGAGTAGCTGGAAACAAGAGACCCAGTACTTC. Its protein product is CSAGSSWKQETQYF. V gene TRBV20-1 combines with J gene TRBJ2-5, with D perhaps TRBD2 (5 bases). This CDR3 is 14 amino acids long. CDR1 is DFQATT, CDR2 SNEGSKA, per germline (reference sequence). V lost 5 bases, J lost 2 bases, and 15 bases lay in between.

CDR3 loop: CASSQLASGVTDTQYF. The CDR3 DNA reads TGTGCCAGCAGCCAGTTGGCTAGCGGAGTCACAGATACGCAGTATTTT. The chain carries TRBV3-1 and TRBJ2-3; TRBD2 matches at 7 bases. V was pared by 3 bases and J by 2 bases, with 8 bases of the junction left unmatched. Germline CDR1 is LGHDT and CDR2 is YNNKEL (reference sequence). CDR3 length equals 16 residues.